This record looks at one TCR beta chain sequence and its context. These data originate in a study of blood T cell repertoires in COVID-19. Background on the study: T cells, B-cell-depleted T cells, or PBMCs supplied cDNA or gDNA.

Ages ranged from about 18 to 89 years, with residence in around 24 US areas. Clinical history as reported by participants underpinned cohort assignment. Original processing methods: Using reference gene primer amplification, nucleated cell counts were estimated. Repertoires were generated with immunoSEQ multiplex PCR, while TCRdb's copy carries only in-frame clones and drops some. The V and J calls and clone size come from that table; D and trimming were worked out from the DNA. Of fewer than 200,000 clones detected, roughly 82% appear once; the ten largest clones hold about 5%. The V gene end was trimmed by 5 bases and the J gene end by 5 bases; junction bases not matched to a gene: 4. Germline CDR1 is MDHEN and CDR2 is SYDVKM. The CDR3 contains 13 residues.

The origin of this receptor is a woman in her sixties with acute COVID-19. The chain recombines TRBV28 with TRBJ2-5; 8 bases are shared with TRBD1. Sequencing was performed on PBMCs or T cells enriched from blood (not recorded which). The CDR3 DNA reads TGTGCCAGCAGTCCAGGGGGCGGGGAGACCCAGTACTTC. It is translated as CASSPGGGETQYF.